This T cell receptor beta chain was documented in a study of blood T cell repertoires in COVID-19. Study-level background: The study drew acute and convalescent COVID-19 samples from the United States, Italy and Spain. Nucleic acid was either cDNA or gDNA, and it came from T cells, B-cell-depleted T cells, or PBMCs.

The V gene's germline CDR1 is SNHLY and CDR2 FYNNEI. The V end was cut by 4 bases, the J end by 4 bases, with 7 bases between. The CDR3 totals 12 residues. Authors' processing steps: Quantification of nucleated cells was approximated via reference gene primer amplification. Profiled with immunoSEQ multiplex PCR; TCRdb holds only in-frame clones, not every one. V and J calls and clone size are copied from that table; D and trimming were computed from the DNA. This repertoire shows 55,000 to 90,000 clones, about 86% found once; its top ten account for about 5%. The origin of this receptor is a woman in her sixties or seventies with acute or convalescent COVID-19. The V and J genes are TRBV2 and TRBJ1-1; D unresolved. What was sequenced was peripheral blood. CDR3 in amino acids: CASSVGGTEAFF. The DNA for the CDR3 is TGTGCCAGCAGTGTGGGAGGCACTGAAGCTTTCTTT.